The clone carrying this TCR beta chain appeared many times. Its antigen is currently unknown. This specimen belongs to a study of T cells after yellow fever vaccination. Findings and caveats of the study: A weaker but faster secondary response was observed, peaking on day 5 versus 15. Sorted repertoires could include abundant contaminating clonotypes from bulk cells.

Template switching with 5'RACE generated the TCR cDNA and added a universal primer site and UMIs. TCRdb reanalysed the 5' RACE reads using MiXCR and keeps one entry per CDR3 protein. Here the sample spans under 300,000 distinct CDR3 sequences, less than 9% being singletons. The germline V and J ends were trimmed by 0 bases and 9 bases, with 16 bases remaining between them. The CDR3 loop spans 15 amino acids. Germline loops: CDR1 SGHRS, CDR2 YFSETQ. This material consisted of CD4+ T cells sorted from PBMCs, taken 15 days after the yellow fever booster vaccination. This receptor was taken from a man aged 25-40 years who received the YFV17D yellow fever vaccine. The chain joins TRBV5-1 to TRBJ2-1; possible D gene TRBD1, 5 bases. The CDR3 protein is CASSLVIQGKSEQFF. CDR3 nucleotide sequence: TGCGCCAGCAGCTTGGTTATTCAGGGTAAGAGTGAGCAGTTCTTC. The full variable domain, rest sourced from reference TRBV5-1 and TRBJ2-1, is KAGVTQTPRYLIKTRGQQVTLSCSPISGHRSVSWYQQTPGQGLQFLFEYFSETQRNKGNFPGRFSGRQFSNSRSEMNVSTLELGDSALYLCASSLVIQGKSEQFFGPGTRLTVL.